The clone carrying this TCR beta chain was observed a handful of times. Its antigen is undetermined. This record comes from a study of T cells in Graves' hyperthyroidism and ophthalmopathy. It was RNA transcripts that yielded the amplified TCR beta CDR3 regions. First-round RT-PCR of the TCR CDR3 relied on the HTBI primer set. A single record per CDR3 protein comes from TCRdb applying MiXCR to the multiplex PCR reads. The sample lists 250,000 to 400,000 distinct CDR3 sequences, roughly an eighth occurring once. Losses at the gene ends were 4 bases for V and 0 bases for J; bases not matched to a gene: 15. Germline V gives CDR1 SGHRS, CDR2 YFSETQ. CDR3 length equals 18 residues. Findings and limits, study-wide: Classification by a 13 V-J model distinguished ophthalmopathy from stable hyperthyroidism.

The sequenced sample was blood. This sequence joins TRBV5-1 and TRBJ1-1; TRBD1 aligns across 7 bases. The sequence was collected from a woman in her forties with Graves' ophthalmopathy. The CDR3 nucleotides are TGCGCCAGCAGCACGGGATTCTACAGGGGAGGCATGAACACTGAAGCTTTCTTT. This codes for CASSTGFYRGGMNTEAFF.